The 9 T cell receptor beta chains listed next were all sequenced from one sample in a study of T cell responses to AZD1222 COVID-19 vaccine. Clones were sequenced by immunoSEQ multiplex PCR, and TCRdb holds only the in-frame ones, with some missing. The repertoire has approximately 120,000 clones, 87% of them found once; the top ten carry approximately 4.7%. Sequenced material: peripheral blood, taken on day 0 of AZD1222 vaccination. The source is an adult in good health.

This clone showed up just once. The chain carries TRBV11-2 and TRBJ2-7; no clear D. Germline assignment: CDR1 SGHAT and CDR2 FQNNGV. The length of the CDR3 is 14 residues. The germline V and J ends were trimmed by 0 bases and 3 bases, with 9 bases remaining between them. This CDR3 is CASSLEITDYEQYF. CDR3 sequence (DNA): TGTGCCAGCAGCTTAGAGATAACCGACTACGAGCAGTACTTC.

V usage is TRBV28 and J usage is TRBJ1-5; D not resolved. Germline CDR1 MDHEN, CDR2 SYDVKM. V lost 5 bases and J 4 bases, leaving 12 bases between the germline ends. This CDR3 has 14 amino acids. The CDR3 is CASSRLGVNQPQHF. DNA of the CDR3: TGTGCCAGCAGTCGCCTCGGGGTTAATCAGCCCCAGCATTTT.

The chain is built from TRBV7-2 and TRBJ2-7; no firm D call. The CDR3 loop spans 14 amino acids. The ends were cut back, 3 bases at V and 2 bases at J, with 11 bases in the middle. Germline assignment: CDR1 SGHTA and CDR2 FQGNSA. The DNA for the CDR3 is TGTGCCAGCAGCTTTTCCGACACGACCTACGAGCAGTACTTC. Protein: CASSFSDTTYEQYF.

V and J are TRBV28 and TRBJ1-5; maybe TRBD1 (6 bases). Trimming shortened V by 1 base and J by 5 bases, and 21 bases separated the two germline ends. CDR1 MDHEN and CDR2 SYDVKM come from the germline V gene. The CDR3 loop spans 18 amino acids. Written as DNA, the CDR3 is TGTGCCAGCAGTTTATCCCCTATAGGAACAGGGAATTATCAGCCCCAGCATTTT. Translating gives CASSLSPIGTGNYQPQHF.

The rearrangement uses TRBV11-1 and TRBJ1-1, with D possibly TRBD1 on 6 matching bases. CDR3 size: 14 residues. V lost 5 bases and J lost 8, with 18 bases in between. Germline CDR1 and CDR2: SGHAT and FQDESV (reference sequence). DNA of the CDR3: TGTGCCAGCAGCCGCCCTGGGACAATCGAAGAAGCTTTCTTT. Translating gives CASSRPGTIEEAFF.

The chain carries TRBV28 and TRBJ1-2; D not certain. Germline loops: CDR1 MDHEN, CDR2 SYDVKM. V lost 0 bases and J lost 0, with 14 bases in between. CDR3 length equals 17 residues. This chain's CDR3 is CASSLWEGLTTNYGYTF. CDR3 sequence (DNA): TGTGCCAGCAGTTTATGGGAGGGTCTGACTACTAACTATGGCTACACCTTC.

This clone turned up a few times. The sample holds other DNA sequences that translate to the same CDR3. The chain joins TRBV20-1 to TRBJ2-5; the D call may be TRBD1 or TRBD2 (5 bases each). CDR3 length equals 11 residues. Germline V gene sequence: CDR1 DFQATT, CDR2 SNEGSKA (reference sequence). Deletions cut 5 bases from V and 4 bases from J, with 8 bases between. CDR3 amino acids: CSAWDVETQYF. CDR3 coding DNA: TGCAGTGCTTGGGACGTAGAGACCCAGTACTTC.

The V call is TRBV7-2, the J call TRBJ2-5, with a tentative D call TRBD1 (5 bases). Germline values: CDR1 SGHTA, CDR2 FQGNSA. V lost 1 base and J 1 base, leaving 7 bases between the germline ends. The CDR3 is 14 amino acids. CDR3 in amino acids: CASSLGQPQETQYF. CDR3 DNA: TGTGCCAGCAGCTTAGGACAGCCCCAAGAGACCCAGTACTTC.

This clone was observed once. The CDR3 loop is CASSFGRTADSPLHF. CDR3 DNA: TGTGCCAGCAGCTTCGGACGGACAGCGGATTCACCCCTCCACTTT. The rearrangement links TRBV5-6 to TRBJ1-6; D may be TRBD1 (6 bases). There are 15 residues in the CDR3. Deletions cut 2 bases from V and 8 bases from J, with 14 bases between. Germline V gives CDR1 SGHDT, CDR2 YYEEEE. The full variable domain, with the rest looked up from reference TRBV5-6 and TRBJ1-6, is DAGVTQSPTHLIKTRGQQVTLRCSPKSGHDTVSWYQQALGQGPQFIFQYYEEEERQRGNFPDRFSGHQFPNYSSELNVNALLLGDSALYLCASSFGRTADSPLHFGNGTRLTVT.